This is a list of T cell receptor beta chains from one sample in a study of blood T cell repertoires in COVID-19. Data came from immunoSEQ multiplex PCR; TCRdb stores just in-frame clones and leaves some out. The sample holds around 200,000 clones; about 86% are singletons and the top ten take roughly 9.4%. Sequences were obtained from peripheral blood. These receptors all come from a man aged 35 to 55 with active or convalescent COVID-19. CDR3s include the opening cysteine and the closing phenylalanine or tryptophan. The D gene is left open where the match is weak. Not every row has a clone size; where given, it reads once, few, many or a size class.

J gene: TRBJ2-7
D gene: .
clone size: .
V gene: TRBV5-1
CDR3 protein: CASSLVGTSIAYEQYF
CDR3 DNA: TGCGCCAGCAGCTTGGTTGGTACTAGTATCGCCTACGAGCAGTACTTC

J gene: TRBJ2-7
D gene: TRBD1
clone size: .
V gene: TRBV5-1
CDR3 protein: CATVIDPSRDRGQEGQYF
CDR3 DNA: TGCGCCACCGTCATTGACCCCTCCCGGGACAGGGGGCAGGAGGGGCAGTACTTC

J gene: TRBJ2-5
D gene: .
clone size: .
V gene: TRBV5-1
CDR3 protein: CASSDYQGGKTQYF
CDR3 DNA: TGCGCCAGCAGTGATTACCAGGGCGGTAAGACCCAGTACTTC

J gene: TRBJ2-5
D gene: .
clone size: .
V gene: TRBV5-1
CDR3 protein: CASSLVGAGTQETQYF
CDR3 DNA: TGCGCCAGCAGCTTGGTGGGAGCGGGGACACAAGAGACCCAGTACTTC

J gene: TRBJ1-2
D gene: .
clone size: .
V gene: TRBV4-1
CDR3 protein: CASSQGGETAYGYTF
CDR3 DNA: TGCGCCAGCAGCCAAGGGGGAGAAACCGCCTATGGCTACACCTTC

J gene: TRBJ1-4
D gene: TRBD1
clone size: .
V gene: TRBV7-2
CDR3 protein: CASSVGQGHEKLFF
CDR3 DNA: TGTGCCAGCAGCGTGGGACAGGGGCATGAAAAACTGTTTTTT

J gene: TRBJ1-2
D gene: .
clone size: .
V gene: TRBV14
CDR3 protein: CASSQDMRSYGYTF
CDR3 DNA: TGTGCCAGCAGCCAAGACATGCGTTCCTATGGCTACACCTTC

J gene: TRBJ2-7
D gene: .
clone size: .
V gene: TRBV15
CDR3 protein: CATSRDPGGLSSYEQYF
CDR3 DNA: TGTGCCACCAGCAGAGATCCGGGCGGGCTCAGCTCCTACGAGCAGTACTTC

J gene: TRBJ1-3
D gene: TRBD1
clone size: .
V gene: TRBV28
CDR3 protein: CASSLGQTTHSGNTIYF
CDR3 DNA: TGTGCCAGCAGTTTGGGACAGACGACCCACTCTGGAAACACCATATATTTT

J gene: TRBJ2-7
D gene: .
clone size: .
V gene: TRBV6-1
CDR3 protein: CASSERDPYEQYF
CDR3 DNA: TGTGCCAGCAGTGAGAGGGATCCCTACGAGCAGTACTTC

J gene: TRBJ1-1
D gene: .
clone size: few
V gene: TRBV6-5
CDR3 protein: CASRVGTNTEAFF
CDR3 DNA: TGTGCCAGCAGGGTCGGTACCAACACTGAAGCTTTCTTT

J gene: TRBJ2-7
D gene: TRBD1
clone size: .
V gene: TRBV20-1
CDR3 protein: CSASSSGGEVQYF
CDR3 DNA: TGCAGTGCTAGTAGTTCAGGGGGCGAGGTACAGTACTTC

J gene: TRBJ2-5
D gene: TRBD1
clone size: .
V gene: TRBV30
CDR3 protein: CAWDRGRGETQYF
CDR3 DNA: TGTGCCTGGGACAGGGGGCGTGGAGAGACCCAGTACTTC

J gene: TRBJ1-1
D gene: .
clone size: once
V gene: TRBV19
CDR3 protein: CASSKFGVNTEAFF
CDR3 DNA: TGTGCCAGTAGTAAGTTCGGAGTAAACACTGAAGCTTTCTTT

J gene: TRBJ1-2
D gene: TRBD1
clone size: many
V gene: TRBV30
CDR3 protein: CAWRSGTGKYGYTF
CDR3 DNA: TGTGCCTGGAGGTCCGGGACAGGGAAATATGGCTACACCTTC

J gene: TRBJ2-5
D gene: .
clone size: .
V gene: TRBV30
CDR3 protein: CAWSPSWETQYF
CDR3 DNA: TGTGCCTGGAGCCCCAGTTGGGAGACCCAGTACTTC

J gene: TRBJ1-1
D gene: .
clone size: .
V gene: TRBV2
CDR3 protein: CASSVLRDTEAFF
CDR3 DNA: TGTGCCAGCAGTGTGCTCCGGGACACTGAAGCTTTCTTT

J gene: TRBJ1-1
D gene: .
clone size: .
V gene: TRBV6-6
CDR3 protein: CASSTQGAYTEAFF
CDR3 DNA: TGTGCCAGCAGCACACAGGGAGCGTACACTGAAGCTTTCTTT

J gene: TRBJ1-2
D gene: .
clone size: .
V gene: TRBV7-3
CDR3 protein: CASKRGPNYGYTF
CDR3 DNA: TGTGCCAGCAAGCGGGGGCCGAACTATGGCTACACCTTC

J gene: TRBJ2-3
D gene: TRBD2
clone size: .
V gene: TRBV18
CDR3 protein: CASSPPAGGRHTDTQYF
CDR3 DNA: TGTGCCAGCTCACCACCGGCGGGAGGGCGTCACACAGATACGCAGTATTTT

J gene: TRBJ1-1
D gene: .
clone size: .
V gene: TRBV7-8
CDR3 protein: CASSFSDSSVTEAFF
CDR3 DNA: TGTGCCAGCAGCTTTTCGGACTCCTCTGTCACTGAAGCTTTCTTT

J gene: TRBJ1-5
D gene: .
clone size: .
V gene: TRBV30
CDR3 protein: CAWSRGVPGQYSNQPQHF
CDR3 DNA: TGTGCCTGGAGTCGAGGGGTCCCTGGACAGTATAGCAATCAGCCCCAGCATTTT

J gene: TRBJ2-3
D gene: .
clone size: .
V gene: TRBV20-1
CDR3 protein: CSASPALGTDTQYF
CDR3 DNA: TGCAGTGCTAGTCCCGCGCTCGGCACAGATACGCAGTATTTT

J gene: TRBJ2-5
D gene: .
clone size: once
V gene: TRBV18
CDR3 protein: CASSPQETQYF
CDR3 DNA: TGTGCCAGCTCACCTCAGGAGACCCAGTACTTC

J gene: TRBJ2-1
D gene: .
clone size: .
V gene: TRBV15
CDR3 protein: CATSREQLNEQFF
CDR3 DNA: TGTGCCACCAGCAGAGAACAGTTGAATGAGCAGTTCTTC

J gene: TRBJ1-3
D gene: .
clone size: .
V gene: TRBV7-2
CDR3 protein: CASSGGTGGNTIYF
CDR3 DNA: TGTGCCAGCAGCGGGGGGACGGGTGGAAACACCATATATTTT

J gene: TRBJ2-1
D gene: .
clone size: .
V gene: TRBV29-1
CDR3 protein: CSVGPAGSRLEQFF
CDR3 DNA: TGCAGCGTCGGTCCGGCGGGGTCTCGTCTGGAGCAGTTCTTC

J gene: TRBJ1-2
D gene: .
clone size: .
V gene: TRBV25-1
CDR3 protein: CASSDNYRIYGYTF
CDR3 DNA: TGTGCCAGCAGTGACAACTACCGTATCTATGGCTACACCTTC

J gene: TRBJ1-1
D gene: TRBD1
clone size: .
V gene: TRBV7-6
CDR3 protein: CASSMRTGTGVTEAFF
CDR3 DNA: TGTGCCAGCAGCATGAGAACCGGGACAGGGGTCACTGAAGCTTTCTTT

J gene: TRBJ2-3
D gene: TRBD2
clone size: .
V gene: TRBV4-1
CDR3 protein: CASSQDRASGDTDTQYF
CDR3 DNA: TGCGCCAGCAGCCAAGACAGGGCTAGCGGAGACACAGATACGCAGTATTTT

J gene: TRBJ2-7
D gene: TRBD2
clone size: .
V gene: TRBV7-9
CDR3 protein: CASSLPSGSSYEQYF
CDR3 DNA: TGTGCCAGCAGCTTACCTAGCGGGAGTTCATACGAGCAGTACTTC

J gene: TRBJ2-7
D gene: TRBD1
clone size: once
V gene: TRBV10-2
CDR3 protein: CASRLDRAGSEQYF
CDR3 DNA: TGCGCCAGCAGATTGGACAGGGCCGGTAGCGAGCAGTACTTC

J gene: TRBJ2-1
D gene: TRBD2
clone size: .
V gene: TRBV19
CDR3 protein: CASSIDGVAGDEQFF
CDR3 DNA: TGTGCCAGTAGTATAGATGGGGTAGCGGGAGATGAGCAGTTCTTC

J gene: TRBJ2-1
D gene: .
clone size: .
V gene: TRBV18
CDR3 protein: CASSPGSGNEQFF
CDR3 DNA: TGTGCCAGCTCACCAGGATCGGGAAATGAGCAGTTCTTC

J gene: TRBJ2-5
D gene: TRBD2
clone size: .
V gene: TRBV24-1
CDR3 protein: CATSEGGKETQYF
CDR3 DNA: TGTGCCACCAGTGAGGGAGGGAAGGAGACCCAGTACTTC

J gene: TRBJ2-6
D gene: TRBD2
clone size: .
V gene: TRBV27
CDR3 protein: CAIPGGSGANVLTF
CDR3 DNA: TGTGCCATCCCGGGGGGCTCTGGGGCCAACGTCCTGACTTTC

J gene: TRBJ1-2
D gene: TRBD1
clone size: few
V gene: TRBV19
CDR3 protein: CASEDRRGYGYTF
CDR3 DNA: TGTGCCAGTGAGGACAGGAGAGGCTATGGCTACACCTTC

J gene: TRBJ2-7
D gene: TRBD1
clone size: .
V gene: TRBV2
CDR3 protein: CASNRGPSSYEQYF
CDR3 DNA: TGTGCCAGCAACAGGGGGCCTAGCTCCTACGAGCAGTACTTC

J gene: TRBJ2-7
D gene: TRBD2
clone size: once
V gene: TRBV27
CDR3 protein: CASSLSGGVSYEQYF
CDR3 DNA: TGTGCCAGCAGTTTATCGGGAGGGGTGTCCTACGAGCAGTACTTC

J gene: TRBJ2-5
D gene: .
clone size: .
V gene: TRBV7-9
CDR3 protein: CASSYFSGGKETQYF
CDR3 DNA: TGTGCCAGCAGCTACTTTAGCGGAGGGAAAGAGACCCAGTACTTC

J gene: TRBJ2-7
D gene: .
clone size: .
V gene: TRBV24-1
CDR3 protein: CATSDPFSYEQYF
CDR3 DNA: TGTGCCACCAGTGATCCTTTCTCCTACGAGCAGTACTTC

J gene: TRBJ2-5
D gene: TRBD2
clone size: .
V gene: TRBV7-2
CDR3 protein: CASSLALGGGALETQYF
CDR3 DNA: TGTGCCAGCAGCTTAGCGCTGGGCGGGGGGGCCCTAGAGACCCAGTACTTC

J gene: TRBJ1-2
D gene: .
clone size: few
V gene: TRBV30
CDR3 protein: CAWSRGTYRYTF
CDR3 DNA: TGTGCCTGGAGTAGGGGAACCTATCGCTACACCTTC

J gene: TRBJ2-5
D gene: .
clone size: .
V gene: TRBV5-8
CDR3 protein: CASSLRGRGQETQYF
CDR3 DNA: TGTGCCAGCAGCTTGAGGGGAAGGGGCCAAGAGACCCAGTACTTC

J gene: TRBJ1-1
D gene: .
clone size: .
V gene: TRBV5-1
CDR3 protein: CASSLSGVEAFF
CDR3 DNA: TGCGCCAGCAGCTTGTCTGGAGTTGAAGCTTTCTTT

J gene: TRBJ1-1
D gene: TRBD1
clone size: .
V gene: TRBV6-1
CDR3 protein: CASRDRGGTEAFF
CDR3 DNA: TGTGCCAGCAGGGACAGGGGGGGCACTGAAGCTTTCTTT

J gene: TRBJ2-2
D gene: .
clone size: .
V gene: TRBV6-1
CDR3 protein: CASSESKGETNTGELFF
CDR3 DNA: TGTGCCAGCAGTGAAAGTAAGGGGGAGACGAACACCGGGGAGCTGTTTTTT

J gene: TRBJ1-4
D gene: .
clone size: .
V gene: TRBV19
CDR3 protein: CASRGATNEKLFF
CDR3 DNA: TGTGCCAGTAGAGGGGCAACTAATGAAAAACTGTTTTTT

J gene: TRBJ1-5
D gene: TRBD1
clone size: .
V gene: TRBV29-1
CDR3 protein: CSVASGQVGSGPQHF
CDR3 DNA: TGCAGCGTTGCATCGGGACAGGTGGGTTCGGGGCCCCAGCATTTT

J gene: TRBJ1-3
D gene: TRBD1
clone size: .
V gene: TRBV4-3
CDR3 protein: CASSQGDRSSGNTIYF
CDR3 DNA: TGCGCCAGCAGCCAAGGGGACAGGAGCTCTGGAAACACCATATATTTT

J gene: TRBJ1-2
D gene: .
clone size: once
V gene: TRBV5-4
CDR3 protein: CASSLDVGVYGYTF
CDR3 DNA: TGTGCCAGCAGCTTGGATGTAGGGGTATATGGCTACACCTTC

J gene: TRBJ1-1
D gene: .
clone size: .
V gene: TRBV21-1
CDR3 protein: CASSKADRGMGEAFF
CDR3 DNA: TGTGCCAGCAGCAAGGCGGACAGAGGAATGGGTGAAGCTTTCTTT

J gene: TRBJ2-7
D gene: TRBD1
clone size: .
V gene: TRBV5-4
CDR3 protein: CASSPGQGAYEQYF
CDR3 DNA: TGTGCCAGCAGCCCAGGACAGGGGGCCTACGAGCAGTACTTC

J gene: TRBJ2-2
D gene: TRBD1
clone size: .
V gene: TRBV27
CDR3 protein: CASSPSRGPTNTGELFF
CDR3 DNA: TGTGCCAGCAGTCCCAGCAGGGGGCCTACGAACACCGGGGAGCTGTTTTTT

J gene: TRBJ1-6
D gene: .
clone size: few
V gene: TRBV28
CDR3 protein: CAIQSYNSPLHF
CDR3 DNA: TGTGCCATCCAGTCATATAATTCACCCCTCCACTTT

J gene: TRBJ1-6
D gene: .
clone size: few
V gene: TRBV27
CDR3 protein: CASKPVQTSPLHF
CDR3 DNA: TGTGCCAGCAAACCGGTTCAAACCTCACCCCTCCACTTT